The 21 T cell receptor beta chains below come from one sample, sequenced in a study of blood T cell repertoires in COVID-19. Here immunoSEQ multiplex PCR was the method, and the copy in TCRdb shows in-frame clones only, minus some. The table has approximately 90,000 clones, about 89% seen once. Sequenced material: peripheral blood. These receptors all stem from a man in his 60s with COVID-19, enrolled during active disease.

V gene TRBV4-3 combines with J gene TRBJ2-1, with no clear D. V lost 0 bases and J lost 0, with 12 bases in between. Germline V lookup: CDR1 LGHNA, CDR2 YSLEER. CDR3 length equals 17 residues. CDR3 bases: TGCGCCAGCAGCCAAGATCTTAAAAGCAACTCCTACAATGAGCAGTTCTTC. Amino acid sequence: CASSQDLKSNSYNEQFF.

V gene TRBV10-1 combines with J gene TRBJ1-1; no clear D. From germline, CDR1 is WNHNN and CDR2 SYGVQD (reference sequence). The CDR3 runs 14 residues. V was shortened by 3 bases and J by 1 base, with 9 bases between the two germline ends. DNA for the CDR3: TGCGCCAGCAGTGATGGCCGTTGGAACACTGAAGCTTTCTTT. It translates to CASSDGRWNTEAFF.

The chain carries TRBV9 and TRBJ2-1; TRBD2 aligns across 9 bases. The CDR3 spans 16 residues. J was trimmed by 7 bases and V by 3 bases; bases with no gene match: 11. Germline V gives CDR1 SGDLS, CDR2 YYNGEE. The CDR3, as DNA: TGTGCCAGCAGCGCCTCCCTAGCGGGAATGGGAAATGAGCAGTTCTTC. Protein sequence: CASSASLAGMGNEQFF. The variable domain in full, completed from reference TRBV9 and TRBJ2-1, reads DSGVTQTPKHLITATGQRVTLRCSPRSGDLSVYWYQQSLDQGLQFLIQYYNGEERAKGNILERFSAQQFPDLHSELNLSSLELGDSALYFCASSASLAGMGNEQFFGPGTRLTVL.

The V call is TRBV4-1, the J call TRBJ2-1; 9 nucleotides align to TRBD2. J lost 10 bases, V lost 0 bases, and 16 bases had no gene match. CDR1 MGHRA and CDR2 YSYEKL come from the germline V gene. The CDR3 runs 18 residues. The CDR3 region is CASSQDHRPSGVRGEQFF. CDR3 DNA: TGCGCCAGCAGCCAAGATCATAGGCCTAGCGGGGTCAGGGGGGAGCAGTTCTTC.

The rearrangement joins TRBV20-1 to TRBJ2-1, with TRBD2 identical over 11 bases. Trimming took 3 bases from V and 7 from J; bases not matched to a gene: 20. CDR3 length: 19 residues. From germline, CDR1 is DFQATT and CDR2 SNEGSKA (reference sequence). CDR3 loop: CSASAGGLAVLSRGNEQFF. The CDR3, as DNA: TGCAGTGCTAGTGCCGGGGGACTAGCGGTTCTTTCCCGTGGGAATGAGCAGTTCTTC.

This chain uses TRBV10-3 with TRBJ2-2, with D possibly TRBD2 on 6 matching bases. Per germline, CDR1 ENHRY and CDR2 SYGVKD. The CDR3 consists of 13 residues. V lost 4 bases, J lost 5 bases, and 8 bases lay in between. CDR3 nucleotide sequence: TGTGCCATCAGTGGTGGAGGGACCGGGGAGCTGTTTTTT. This codes for CAISGGGTGELFF.

DNA for the CDR3: TGTGCCAGCAGCTTAGGGGGGGGAGATGAGCAGTTCTTC. Protein: CASSLGGGDEQFF. This chain connects TRBV11-2 to TRBJ2-1; 7 bases line up with TRBD2. The CDR3 sequence is 13 residues long. After removal of 1 base from V and 8 bases from J, the junction contained 2 bases not matched to a gene. CDR1 and CDR2 (germline): SGHAT, FQNNGV.

The CDR3: CASSSRGGAFF. CDR3 DNA sequence: TGTGCCAGCAGTTCCCGCGGGGGAGCTTTCTTT. This rearrangement joins TRBV6-5 to TRBJ1-1; weak D call: TRBD1 (5 bases). V was trimmed by 4 bases and J by 10 bases, leaving 10 bases between them. This CDR3 spans 11 amino acids. Germline V CDR1 and CDR2: MNHEY, SVGAGI.

The chain recombines TRBV19 with TRBJ1-5; D perhaps matches TRBD1 (5 bases). The germline V gene encodes CDR1 LNHDA and CDR2 SQIVND (reference sequence). This CDR3 is built from 15 residues. V lost 0 bases and J 4 bases, leaving 10 bases between the germline ends. The CDR3 DNA is TGTGCCAGTAGTATAGAAGACAGCCAAAATCAGCCCCAGCATTTT. This codes for CASSIEDSQNQPQHF.

The chain combines TRBV5-1 with TRBJ2-1; TRBD2 matches at 12 bases. Germline trimming cut 7 bases from V and 4 bases from J; bases unmatched to any gene: 3. The CDR3 runs 14 residues. From germline, CDR1 is SGHRS and CDR2 YFSETQ. The CDR3 DNA sequence: TGCGCCAGCGGCGGACTAGCGGGGTACAATGAGCAGTTCTTC. It yields the protein CASGGLAGYNEQFF.

This sequence joins TRBV5-4 and TRBJ1-2; no definite D call. Germline lookup yields CDR1 SGHNT and CDR2 YYREEE (reference sequence). Trimming took off 9 bases at V and 4 bases at J, with 25 bases between the two ends. CDR3 size: 16 residues. The CDR3 DNA reads TGTGCCACCAACTCGGGCGGGCAGACCCTTTTCTATGGCTACACCTTC. Its protein is CATNSGGQTLFYGYTF. The full variable domain, in which reference TRBV5-4 and TRBJ1-2 provide the parts outside the CDR3, is ETGVTQSPTHLIKTRGQQVTLRCSSQSGHNTVSWYQQALGQGPQFIFQYYREEENGRGNFPPRFSGLQFPNYSSELNVNALELDDSALYLCATNSGGQTLFYGYTFGSGTRLTVV.

V and J are TRBV12-3 or TRBV12-4 and TRBJ1-1; D gene uncertain. CDR3 length: 13 residues. The V gene lost 0 bases and the J gene lost 6 bases, with 8 bases spanning the gap. In DNA form, the CDR3 reads TGTGCCAGCAGTTTAGCGTCCCTATCTGAAGCTTTCTTT. Encoded protein: CASSLASLSEAFF.

This clone was detected a few times. J is TRBJ2-2 and V is TRBV11-3; tentatively, D is TRBD2 (5 bases). Germline V gene data show CDR1 as SGHNT and CDR2 as YENEEA. Trimming left V 5 bases short and J 8 bases short, with 9 bases between. The CDR3 covers 12 residues. The CDR3 DNA is TGTGCCAGCAGCGAGAGGGTTGGGGAGCTGTTTTTT. It translates to CASSERVGELFF.

This chain connects TRBV6-2 or TRBV6-3 to TRBJ2-7; 7 positions match TRBD2. The CDR3 extends over 13 amino acids. The germline gives CDR1 MNHEY, CDR2 SVGEGT. V lost 4 bases to trimming and J lost 1 base; unmatched junction nucleotides: 1. CDR3 loop: CASSWGGSYEQYF. CDR3 sequence (DNA): TGTGCCAGCAGTTGGGGGGGTTCCTACGAGCAGTACTTC.

The gene calls are TRBV18 and TRBJ1-1; tentative D call: TRBD1 (5 bases). Germline-derived CDR1 and CDR2 are KGHSH and LQKENI. The CDR3 consists of 15 residues. The V gene lost 5 bases and the J gene lost 4 bases, with 17 bases spanning the gap. The DNA of the CDR3 is TGTGCCAGCTCATCGACGGGGGAGAGGTTCACTGAAGCTTTCTTT. It is translated as CASSSTGERFTEAFF.

This chain links TRBV18 with TRBJ1-1; 7 bases are a match to TRBD1. The germline gives CDR1 KGHSH, CDR2 LQKENI. V gave up 3 bases and J gave up 3 bases; unmatched junction bases: 4. This CDR3 is built from 14 residues. For the CDR3, the DNA is TGTGCCAGCTCACCCGACAGGGACGACACTGAAGCTTTCTTT. This translates into CASSPDRDDTEAFF.

The chain has TRBV19 and TRBJ2-7, with TRBD2 as a possible D gene (5 bases). The ends were cut back, 2 bases at V and 6 bases at J, with 14 bases in the middle. This CDR3 comprises 14 residues. Germline V gene sequence: CDR1 LNHDA, CDR2 SQIVND (reference sequence). The CDR3 protein is CASSISDSVGEQYF. In DNA, the CDR3 is TGTGCCAGTAGTATATCGGACTCCGTGGGCGAGCAGTACTTC.

V gene TRBV6-5 combines with J gene TRBJ2-1; 14 positions match TRBD2. V lost 4 bases and J lost 6; bases outside the gene matches: 5. Per the germline V gene, CDR1 is MNHEY and CDR2 is SVGAGI. This CDR3 spans 16 amino acids. This CDR3 reads CASSSIGTSGSNEQFF. Here the CDR3 DNA reads TGTGCCAGCAGTTCGATAGGGACTAGCGGGAGCAATGAGCAGTTCTTC.

The chain uses TRBV9 and TRBJ1-5; D unresolved. Trimming pared 4 bases from V and 3 bases from J, leaving 20 bases between. The CDR3 runs to 17 residues. The germline V gene encodes CDR1 SGDLS and CDR2 YYNGEE. The CDR3 DNA follows: TGTGCCAGCAGCCCCCGCGGCCGGCAGAAAGACAATCAGCCCCAGCATTTT. It yields the protein CASSPRGRQKDNQPQHF.

This chain links TRBV11-3 with TRBJ2-1; D not resolved. The CDR3 covers 16 residues. V was trimmed by 3 bases and J by 0 bases, leaving 12 bases between them. CDR1 and CDR2 from the germline V gene are SGHNT and YENEEA. The CDR3: CASSFLQSSSYNEQFF. The DNA for the CDR3 is TGTGCCAGCAGCTTCCTCCAATCTAGCTCCTACAATGAGCAGTTCTTC.

The chain employs TRBV19 and TRBJ2-2; maybe TRBD1 (5 bases). The CDR3 is made up of 14 amino acids. The V and J ends lost 8 bases and 2 bases respectively, with 12 bases between them. The germline CDR1 and CDR2 sequences are LNHDA and SQIVND (reference sequence). In DNA form, the CDR3 reads TGTGCCAGTGGGAAGACAGCAAACACCGGGGAGCTGTTTTTT. Its protein product is CASGKTANTGELFF.